The subject of this entry is one TCR beta chain. The sample comes from a study of blood T cell repertoires in COVID-19. In the original workflow: Nucleated cell number was recorded as an estimate derived from reference gene primer amplification. TCRdb's copy holds only in-frame clones and misses some; the assay was immunoSEQ multiplex PCR. That table furnishes V, J and clone size, whereas the DNA furnished D and trimming. Among 350,000 to 400,000 clones listed, roughly 90% were seen once. Cohort assignment relied on participant-reported clinical history. The CDR3 length is 16 residues. Germline-derived CDR1 and CDR2 are GTSNPN and SVGIG (reference sequence). The V and J ends lost 3 bases and 3 bases, in that order; junction bases with no gene match: 13.

This sequence was found in a woman under 40 with acute COVID-19. Sequencing used PBMCs or T cells enriched from blood (not recorded which). The V call is TRBV30, the J call TRBJ2-7; TRBD2 aligns across 8 bases. The CDR3 DNA reads as TGTGCCTGGAGCAAATCCGGGCTAGCGGGCATCTACGAGCAGTACTTC. Amino acids: CAWSKSGLAGIYEQYF.